Sequencing of this T cell receptor beta chain was carried out in a study of CD8 T cells in Susac syndrome. The T cells that were sequenced for TCR beta were CD8+ and CD4+ cells from blood. Healthy donors matched for age and sex were used as controls. In contrast to the negatively isolated CD8+ and CD4+ T cells, TEMRA cells were FACS-enriched. With 4 bases clipped from V and 3 bases from J, the junction kept 8 bases outside the gene matches. This CDR3 is 16 amino acids long. Germline CDR1 SGHNT, CDR2 YYREEE (reference sequence). An amount of RNA that ranged from roughly 0.5 to 1 ug was reverse transcribed with random hexamers. The authors amplified TCR beta CDR3 across 54 Vbeta and 13 Jbeta using immunoSEQ multiplex PCR. TCRdb re-called the immunoSEQ multiplex PCR reads with MiXCR, one entry per CDR3 protein. The sample has around 150,000 distinct CDR3 sequences, around 94% seen once.

The TCR sequence derives from a human donor in good health. This chain uses TRBV5-4 with TRBJ2-5, with 11 bases fitting TRBD1. Material for sequencing was CD4+ T cells from PBMCs. DNA for the CDR3: TGTGCCAGCAGCACCGGGACAGGGGGAGGGAAAGAGACCCAGTACTTC. It codes for CASSTGTGGGKETQYF.